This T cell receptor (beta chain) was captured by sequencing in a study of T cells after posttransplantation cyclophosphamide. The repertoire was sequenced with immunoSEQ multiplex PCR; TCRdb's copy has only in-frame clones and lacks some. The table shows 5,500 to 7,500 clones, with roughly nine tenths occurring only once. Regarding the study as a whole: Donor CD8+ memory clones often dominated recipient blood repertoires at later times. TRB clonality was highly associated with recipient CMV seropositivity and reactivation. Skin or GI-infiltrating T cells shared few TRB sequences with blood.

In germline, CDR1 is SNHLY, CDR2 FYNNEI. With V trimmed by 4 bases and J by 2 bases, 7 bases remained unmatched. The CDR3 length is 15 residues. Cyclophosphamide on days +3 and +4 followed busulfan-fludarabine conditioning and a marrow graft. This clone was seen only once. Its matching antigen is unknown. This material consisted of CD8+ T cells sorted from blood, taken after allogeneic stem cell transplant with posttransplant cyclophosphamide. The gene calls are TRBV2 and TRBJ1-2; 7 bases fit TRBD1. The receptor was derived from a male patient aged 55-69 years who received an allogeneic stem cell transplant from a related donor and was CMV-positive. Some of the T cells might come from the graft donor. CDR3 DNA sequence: TGTGCCAGCAGTGGTTCCCGGGACAGAAACTATGGCTACACCTTC. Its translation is CASSGSRDRNYGYTF.